This is a list of T cell receptor beta chains from one sample in a study of T-cell reconstitution after alpha-beta-depleted transplantation in children. TCRdb reprocessed the PCR reads with MiXCR, giving one entry per CDR3 protein. The data show 600,000 to 800,000 distinct CDR3 sequences, with roughly 13% seen just once and around 0.76% held by the top ten. This specimen consisted of PBMCs, obtained before TCRalphabeta/CD19-depleted stem cell transplant. The receptors were sampled from a girl between 2 and 10 years old with congenital amegakaryocytic thrombocytopenia, due to receive a stem cell transplant. Each CDR3 is given with its conserved first and last residue. D genes are given only for firm matches. The size of a clone is reported for some rows only, either as once, few or many, or as a class for expanded clones.

TRBV18	TRBJ1-2	-	few	CASSPNSRQGNYGYTF	TGTGCCAGCTCACCGAATTCCCGGCAGGGGAACTATGGCTACACCTTC
TRBV11-2	TRBJ1-1	-	-	CASSLQRRGAFF	TGTGCCAGCAGCCTTCAAAGGAGGGGAGCTTTCTTT
TRBV29-1	TRBJ2-4	-	-	CSVSYGAAKNIQYF	TGCAGCGTTTCCTACGGGGCAGCCAAAAACATTCAGTACTTC
TRBV12-3/TRBV12-4	TRBJ2-1	-	-	CASSPSHEQFF	TGTGCCAGCAGCCCTTCTCATGAGCAGTTCTTC
TRBV29-1	TRBJ2-3	TRBD2	few	CSVDGLAGADTQYF	TGCAGCGTTGATGGGCTAGCGGGAGCAGATACGCAGTATTTT
TRBV20-1	TRBJ2-5	TRBD2	few	CSAGLAGETQYF	TGCAGTGCGGGACTAGCGGGAGAGACCCAGTACTTC
TRBV20-1	TRBJ1-6	-	many	CSATTQNSPLHF	TGCAGTGCTACCACGCAGAATTCACCCCTCCACTTT
TRBV5-1	TRBJ2-1	-	-	CASSFEGSLYNEQFF	TGCGCCAGCAGCTTTGAAGGGAGTCTCTACAATGAGCAGTTCTTC
TRBV5-1	TRBJ1-1	-	-	CASSLKDGGVNTEAFF	TGCGCCAGCAGCTTGAAGGACGGGGGAGTGAACACTGAAGCTTTCTTT
TRBV15	TRBJ2-1	-	few	CATGPESLAEQFF	TGTGCCACCGGACCCGAGAGCCTCGCTGAGCAGTTCTTC
TRBV11-2	TRBJ2-5	-	-	CASSLDPGVQETQYF	TGTGCCAGCAGCTTAGATCCCGGGGTTCAAGAGACCCAGTACTTC
TRBV20-1	TRBJ2-2	-	many	CSARDWTGELFF	TGCAGTGCTAGAGACTGGACCGGGGAGCTGTTTTTT
TRBV11-2	TRBJ2-2	-	few	CASRPRGFRAAGELFF	TGTGCCAGCAGACCCCGGGGCTTCCGGGCGGCCGGGGAGCTGTTTTTT
TRBV5-5	TRBJ2-3	-	-	CASSWGHSTDTQYF	TGTGCCAGCAGCTGGGGACACTCCACAGATACGCAGTATTTT
TRBV5-1	TRBJ2-1	-	-	CASTGNEQFF	TGCGCCAGCACTGGGAATGAGCAGTTCTTC
TRBV12-3/TRBV12-4	TRBJ1-3	TRBD1	many	CASSRTGSGNTIYF	TGTGCCAGCAGTCGGACAGGGTCTGGAAACACCATATATTTT
TRBV20-1	TRBJ2-3	TRBD2	-	CSARDGKPVVSSGRASTDTQYF	TGCAGTGCTAGAGACGGAAAACCGGTAGTTTCTAGCGGGAGAGCTAGCACAGATACGCAGTATTTT
TRBV20-1	TRBJ2-2	-	many	CSARDWGDTGELFF	TGCAGTGCTAGAGATTGGGGGGACACCGGGGAGCTGTTTTTT
TRBV11-3	TRBJ2-1	-	-	CASSPGQGDLNEQFF	TGTGCCAGCAGCCCAGGTCAAGGCGATTTAAATGAGCAGTTCTTC
TRBV12-3/TRBV12-4	TRBJ2-1	-	many	CASRAYNEQFF	TGTGCCAGCAGGGCGTACAATGAGCAGTTCTTC
TRBV5-1	TRBJ2-7	TRBD2	-	CASSLMTSGTYEQYF	TGCGCCAGCAGCTTGATGACTAGCGGGACCTACGAGCAGTACTTC
TRBV5-1	TRBJ2-7	-	few	CASSSTSVVGGAEQYF	TGCGCCAGCAGCTCGACGTCCGTTGTAGGAGGAGCCGAGCAGTACTTC
TRBV2	TRBJ2-6	-	-	CASNPVSGANVLTF	TGTGCCAGCAACCCAGTCTCTGGGGCCAACGTCCTGACTTTC
TRBV29-1	TRBJ2-3	-	few	CSVVLGRRGGTDTQYF	TGCAGCGTTGTGCTCGGACGCCGAGGGGGCACAGATACGCAGTATTTT
TRBV11-2	TRBJ1-4	-	few	CASSLDFRAYEKLFF	TGTGCCAGCAGCTTAGATTTCAGAGCCTATGAAAAACTGTTTTTT
TRBV5-1	TRBJ1-1	-	-	CASSLAARGWGNTEAFF	TGCGCCAGCAGCTTGGCCGCCCGGGGATGGGGGAACACTGAAGCTTTCTTT
TRBV20-1	TRBJ2-7	-	many	CSARAGLADSHYEQYF	TGCAGTGCTAGAGCAGGTTTGGCGGACTCTCACTACGAGCAGTACTTC
TRBV3-1	TRBJ1-1	-	many	CASSQDGIPGTEAFF	TGTGCCAGCAGCCAAGATGGGATCCCGGGGACTGAAGCTTTCTTT
TRBV7-3	TRBJ2-1	TRBD2	-	CASSLGGGGQFF	TGTGCCAGCAGCTTAGGGGGGGGTGGGCAGTTCTTC
TRBV7-9	TRBJ2-7	TRBD2	many	CASSLDEMTSGSYEQYF	TGTGCCAGCAGCTTAGATGAGATGACTAGCGGAAGCTACGAGCAGTACTTC